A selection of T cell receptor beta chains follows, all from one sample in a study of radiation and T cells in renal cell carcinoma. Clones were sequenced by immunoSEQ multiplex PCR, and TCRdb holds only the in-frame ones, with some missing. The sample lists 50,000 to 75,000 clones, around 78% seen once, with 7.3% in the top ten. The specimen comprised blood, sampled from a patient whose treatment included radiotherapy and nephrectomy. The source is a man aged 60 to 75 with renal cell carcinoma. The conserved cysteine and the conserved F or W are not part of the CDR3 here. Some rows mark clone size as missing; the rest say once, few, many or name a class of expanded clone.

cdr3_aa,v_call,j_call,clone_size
STDEGLGGNTIY,TRBV29-1,TRBJ1-3,-
ASSLAYRANYGYT,TRBV5-4,TRBJ1-2,-
ASSLTQGTFNEKLF,TRBV7-8,TRBJ1-4,-
ASKGRATNEKLF,TRBV19,TRBJ1-4,-
ASSPQYGTSGRAIGTGELF,TRBV19,TRBJ2-2,-
ASSVMVGTGDSSGNTIY,TRBV6-1,TRBJ1-3,few
ASSQETDLTGELF,TRBV4-3,TRBJ2-2,-
ASSVNGGQPQH,TRBV2,TRBJ1-5,few
ASSGSNQPQH,TRBV2,TRBJ1-5,once
ASSLTGQGTNSPLH,TRBV5-1,TRBJ1-6,-
ASSRDRAGEAF,TRBV7-7,TRBJ1-1,-
ASSPLGAGGQETQY,TRBV7-9,TRBJ2-5,few
ASSSWDTTDNEQF,TRBV11-3,TRBJ2-1,many
ASSLEQNTEAF,TRBV11-2,TRBJ1-1,-
ASSFTGSLGQPQH,TRBV7-3,TRBJ1-5,once
ASSVGTGDEKLF,TRBV11-3,TRBJ1-4,-
ASSSSGVGTEAF,TRBV9,TRBJ1-1,-
ASSQVRRGISRNNEQF,TRBV4-1,TRBJ2-1,many
ASSLASGRADTQY,TRBV11-3,TRBJ2-3,-
ASSPGQNNEQF,TRBV18,TRBJ2-1,-
ASSLTRTGGNSGNTIY,TRBV13,TRBJ1-3,many
ASSRGQGSEKLF,TRBV6-5,TRBJ1-4,-
ASSHAPGEADTQY,TRBV4-3,TRBJ2-3,-
ASSLDPGVGTGELF,TRBV5-4,TRBJ2-2,-
ASRDTYWTEAF,TRBV6-1,TRBJ1-1,few
ASSFGGIRGTDTQY,TRBV7-6,TRBJ2-3,-
ASSPGGYTKVGNTGELF,TRBV4-2,TRBJ2-2,-
ASSLTPGTPGELF,TRBV11-2,TRBJ2-2,-